This T cell receptor (beta chain) was identified in a study of T cell responses to AZD1222 COVID-19 vaccine. Produced via immunoSEQ multiplex PCR; TCRdb's table is partial and in-frame only. The table includes around 140,000 clones, around nine tenths detected once. Looked up from germline, CDR1 is LNHDA and CDR2 is SQIVND (reference sequence). The CDR3 has 13 amino acids. The germline V and J ends were trimmed by 4 bases and 11 bases, with 15 bases remaining between them. The chain recombines TRBV19 with TRBJ1-5, with a tentative D call TRBD1 (5 bases). Source: peripheral blood, taken 28 days after the second AZD1222 dose. The sequence was obtained from an adult who received the AZD1222 COVID-19 vaccine. CDR3 in DNA: TGTGCCAGTAGTACCCAAGGCAGGGAGGCCCAGCATTTT. It is translated as CASSTQGREAQHF. Supplemented by reference TRBV19 and TRBJ1-5, the full variable domain reads DGGITQSPKYLFRKEGQNVTLSCEQNLNHDAMYWYRQDPGQGLRLIYYSQIVNDFQKGDIAEGYSVSREKKESFPLTVTSAQKNPTAFYLCASSTQGREAQHFGDGTRLSIL.